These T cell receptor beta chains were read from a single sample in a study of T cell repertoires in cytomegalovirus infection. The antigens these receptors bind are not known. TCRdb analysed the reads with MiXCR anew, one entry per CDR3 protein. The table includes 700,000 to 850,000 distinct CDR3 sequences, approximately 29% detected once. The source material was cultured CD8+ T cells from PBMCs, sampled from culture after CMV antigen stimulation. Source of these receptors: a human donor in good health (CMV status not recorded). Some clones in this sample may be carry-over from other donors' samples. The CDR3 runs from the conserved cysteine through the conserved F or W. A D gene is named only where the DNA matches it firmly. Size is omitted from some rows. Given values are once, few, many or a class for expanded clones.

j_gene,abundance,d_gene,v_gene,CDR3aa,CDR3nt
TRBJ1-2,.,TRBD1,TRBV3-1,CASSPIGTGADYGYTF,TGTGCCAGCAGCCCTATAGGGACAGGGGCAGATTATGGCTACACCTTC
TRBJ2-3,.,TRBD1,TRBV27,CASNRQGVVDTQYF,TGTGCCAGCAACAGACAGGGGGTCGTAGATACGCAGTATTTT
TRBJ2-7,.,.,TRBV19,CASSTDNLMYEQYF,TGTGCCAGTAGCACGGACAATCTTATGTACGAGCAGTACTTC
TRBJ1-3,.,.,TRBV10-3,CAIRGEENTIYF,TGTGCCATCAGGGGGGAGGAAAACACCATATATTTT
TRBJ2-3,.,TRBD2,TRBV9,CASSVARTSGEDTQYF,TGTGCCAGCAGCGTAGCCCGGACTAGCGGGGAAGATACGCAGTATTTT
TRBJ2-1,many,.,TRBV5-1,CASSLELAGSYNEQFF,TGCGCCAGCAGCTTGGAATTGGCAGGGTCCTACAATGAGCAGTTCTTC
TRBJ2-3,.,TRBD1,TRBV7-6,CASSLADRQEDTQYF,TGTGCCAGCAGCTTAGCGGACAGGCAGGAAGATACGCAGTATTTT
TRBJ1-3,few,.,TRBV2,CASSETPRNSGNTIYF,TGTGCCAGCAGTGAAACCCCCCGAAACTCTGGAAACACCATATATTTT
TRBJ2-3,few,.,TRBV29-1,CSGDSYTDTQYF,TGCAGCGGAGACTCGTACACAGATACGCAGTATTTT
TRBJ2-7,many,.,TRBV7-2,CASSLAPRGRHEQYF,TGTGCCAGCAGCTTAGCCCCCAGGGGAAGGCACGAGCAGTACTTC
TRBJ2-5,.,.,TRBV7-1,CASRNPNRDETQYF,TGTGCCAGCAGAAATCCCAACAGGGATGAGACCCAGTACTTC
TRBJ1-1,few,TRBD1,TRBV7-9,CASTGDRANTEAFF,TGTGCCAGCACCGGAGACAGGGCGAACACTGAAGCTTTCTTT
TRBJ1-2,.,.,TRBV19,CASSIDLIATDGYTF,TGTGCCAGTAGTATAGATCTGATAGCCACCGACGGCTACACCTTC
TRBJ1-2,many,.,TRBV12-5,CASGFGLLLSNYGYTF,TGTGCTAGTGGTTTCGGTCTGCTCTTGTCTAACTATGGCTACACCTTC
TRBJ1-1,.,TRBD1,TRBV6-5,CASSPTGGSGESEAFF,TGTGCCAGCAGTCCAACAGGGGGCTCAGGGGAGTCTGAAGCTTTCTTT
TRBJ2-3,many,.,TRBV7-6,CASSLGATRTDTQYF,TGTGCCAGCAGCTTAGGGGCTACCCGCACAGATACGCAGTATTTT
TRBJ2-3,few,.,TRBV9,CASSVEWVEGTDTQYF,TGTGCCAGCAGCGTAGAGTGGGTAGAAGGCACAGATACGCAGTATTTT
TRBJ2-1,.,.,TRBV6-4,CASSDLIHNEQFF,TGTGCCAGCAGTGACCTGATTCACAATGAGCAGTTCTTC
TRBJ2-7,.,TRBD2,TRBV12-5,CASAFKAGTTHEQYF,TGTGCTAGTGCTTTTAAAGCCGGGACTACCCACGAGCAGTACTTC
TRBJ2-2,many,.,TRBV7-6,CASSLAGEARYTGELFF,TGTGCCAGCAGCTTAGCGGGGGAGGCTAGATACACCGGGGAGCTGTTTTTT
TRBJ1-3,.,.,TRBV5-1,CASSSGDSGNTIYF,TGCGCCAGCAGCTCCGGGGACTCTGGAAACACCATATATTTT
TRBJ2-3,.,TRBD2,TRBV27,CASSFVTSGVEDTQYF,TGTGCCAGCAGTTTCGTGACTAGCGGGGTGGAGGATACGCAGTATTTT
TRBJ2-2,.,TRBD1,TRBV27,CASSLSPHITGGDTGELFF,TGTGCCAGCAGTTTATCGCCTCACATAACAGGGGGCGACACCGGGGAGCTGTTTTTT
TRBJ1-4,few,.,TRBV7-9,CASSSTGKGLTNEKLFF,TGTGCCAGCAGCTCCACAGGGAAGGGGCTAACTAATGAAAAACTGTTTTTT
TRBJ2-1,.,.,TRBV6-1,CALRGSESYNEQFF,TGTGCCCTCCGAGGGAGTGAGTCCTACAATGAGCAGTTCTTC
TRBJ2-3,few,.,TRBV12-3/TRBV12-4,CASSFGAGSTDTQYF,TGTGCCAGCAGTTTTGGGGCCGGCAGCACAGATACGCAGTATTTT
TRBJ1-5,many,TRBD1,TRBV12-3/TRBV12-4,CASSFQTGGNQPQHF,TGTGCCAGCAGCTTTCAGACAGGGGGCAATCAGCCCCAGCATTTT
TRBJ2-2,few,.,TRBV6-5,CASSPGLGQELFF,TGTGCCAGCAGCCCCGGGTTGGGACAGGAGCTGTTTTTT
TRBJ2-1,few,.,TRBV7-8,CASSLTRAGSKGEQFF,TGTGCCAGCAGCTTAACACGGGCTGGCTCAAAGGGGGAGCAGTTCTTC
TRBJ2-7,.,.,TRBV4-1,CASSQASTAGFYEQYF,TGCGCCAGCAGCCAAGCGTCGACAGCGGGCTTCTACGAGCAGTACTTC
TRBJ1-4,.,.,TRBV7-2,CASSLGPGLVVSNEKLFF,TGTGCCAGCAGCTTAGGACCAGGGCTCGTCGTCTCAAACGAAAAACTGTTTTTT
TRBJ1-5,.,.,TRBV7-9,CASSLDTTRNQPQHF,TGTGCCAGCAGCTTAGATACAACCCGTAATCAGCCCCAGCATTTT
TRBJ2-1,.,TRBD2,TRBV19,CASSSSGGPVFGYNEQFF,TGTGCCAGTAGTAGTAGCGGGGGGCCCGTTTTTGGCTACAATGAGCAGTTCTTC
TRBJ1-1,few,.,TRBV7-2,CASSLNEGTEAFF,TGTGCCAGCAGCTTAAACGAGGGAACTGAAGCTTTCTTT
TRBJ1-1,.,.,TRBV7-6,CASRTGIGSMNTEAFF,TGTGCCAGCAGAACCGGGATAGGCTCCATGAACACTGAAGCTTTCTTT
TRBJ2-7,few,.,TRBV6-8,CASSLQQGYEQYF,TGTGCCAGCAGTCTCCAACAGGGATACGAGCAGTACTTC
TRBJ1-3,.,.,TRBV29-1,CSVEVWTYTGNTIYF,TGCAGCGTTGAAGTTTGGACATACACTGGAAACACCATATATTTT
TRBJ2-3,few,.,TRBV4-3,CASSQDRTRGHTDTQYF,TGCGCCAGCAGCCAAGATCGAACCCGGGGCCACACAGATACGCAGTATTTT
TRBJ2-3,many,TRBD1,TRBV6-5,CASRGQGPDTQYF,TGTGCCAGCAGGGGACAGGGGCCAGATACGCAGTATTTT
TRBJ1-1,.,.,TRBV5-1,CATAVGGEAFF,TGCGCCACGGCGGTCGGGGGTGAAGCTTTCTTT
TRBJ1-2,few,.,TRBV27,CASSLAGTPAGYTF,TGTGCCAGCAGTTTAGCGGGGACCCCGGCTGGCTACACCTTC
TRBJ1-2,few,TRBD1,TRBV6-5,CASSYSIDRAYGYTF,TGTGCCAGCAGTTACTCGATCGACAGGGCCTATGGCTACACCTTC
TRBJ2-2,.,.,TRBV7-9,CASSAAGPFLTGELFF,TGTGCCAGCAGCGCCGCGGGACCGTTCCTGACCGGGGAGCTGTTTTTT
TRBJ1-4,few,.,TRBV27,CASSLGQRNEKLFF,TGTGCCAGCAGTTTAGGGCAGCGGAATGAAAAACTGTTTTTT
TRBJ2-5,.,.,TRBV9,CASSARQDQETQYF,TGTGCCAGCAGCGCGCGACAAGACCAAGAGACCCAGTACTTC
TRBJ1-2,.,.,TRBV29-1,CSVLRVSGQDTF,TGCAGCGTTCTCAGGGTTTCGGGGCAAGACACCTTC
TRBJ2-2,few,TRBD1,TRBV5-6,CASSGGQTNTGELFF,TGTGCCAGCAGCGGGGGACAGACGAACACCGGGGAGCTGTTTTTT
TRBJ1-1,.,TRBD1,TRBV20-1,CSARQGAEAFF,TGCAGTGCTAGACAGGGGGCGGAAGCTTTCTTT
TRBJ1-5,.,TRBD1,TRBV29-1,CSVAQGSDQPQHF,TGCAGCGTTGCACAGGGGTCGGATCAGCCCCAGCATTTT
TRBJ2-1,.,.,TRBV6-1,CASSAPVRGSEQFF,TGTGCCAGCAGTGCCCCCGTTAGGGGTAGTGAGCAGTTCTTC
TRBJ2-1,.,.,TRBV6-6,CASSISNNEQFF,TGTGCCAGCAGTATCAGTAACAATGAGCAGTTCTTC
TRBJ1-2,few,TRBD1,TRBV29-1,CSVGRVRTGGRRDGGYTF,TGCAGCGTTGGAAGGGTTCGGACAGGGGGTCGAAGGGACGGTGGCTACACCTTC